One and the same sample provided the 25 T cell receptor beta chains below, sequenced in a study of cytomegalovirus exposure and HLA in healthy donors. The PCR was carried out with 60 Vbeta primers and 13 Jbeta primers. Libraries were prepared by immunoSEQ multiplex PCR; TCRdb keeps only in-frame clonotypes and omits some of them. The repertoire includes roughly 100,000 clones, 83% of them detected once, and 5% to 6.5% sits in the top ten. Sequenced: PBMCs. The receptors were gathered from a man in his late teens or twenties in good health and CMV-seronegative.

This chain joins TRBV18 and TRBJ2-1, with 7 bases fitting TRBD1. Germline-derived CDR1 and CDR2 are KGHSH and LQKENI. Unmatched junction bases numbered 15, after V lost 4 bases and J lost 15 bases. The CDR3 covers 14 residues. CDR3 region: CASSLDLSTGHWFF. As DNA, the CDR3 is TGTGCCAGCTCACTCGATTTGTCGACAGGGCATTGGTTCTTC.

The chain couples TRBV7-2 to TRBJ2-4, with 10 bases matching TRBD1. The CDR3 runs to 17 residues. V lost 5 bases and J lost 3; bases outside the gene matches: 10. Germline CDR1 and CDR2: SGHTA and FQGNSA. CDR3 bases: TGTGCCAGCAGCGCCGTATTAGGACAGGGGGTCAAAAACATTCAGTACTTC. It encodes CASSAVLGQGVKNIQYF. Full variable domain (remainder filled in from reference TRBV7-2 and TRBJ2-4): GAGVSQSPSNKVTEKGKDVELRCDPISGHTALYWYRQSLGQGLEFLIYFQGNSAPDKSGLPSDRFSAERTGGSVSTLTIQRTQQEDSAVYLCASSAVLGQGVKNIQYFGAGTRLSVL.

This clone came up once. Other nucleotide sequences in the sample specify the same CDR3. The rearrangement links TRBV29-1 to TRBJ2-3; weak D call: TRBD2 (6 bases). Germline V lookup: CDR1 SQVTM, CDR2 ANQGSEA. This CDR3 has 12 residues. Trimming removed 5 bases at V and 5 bases at J, with 11 bases between. This CDR3 reads CSVSPGVDTQYF. DNA of the CDR3: TGCAGCGTTAGCCCGGGGGTAGATACGCAGTATTTT.

In this sample, this clone turned up a few times. The chain carries TRBV6-5 and TRBJ2-1, with D possibly being TRBD2 (6 bases). Deletions cut 4 bases from V and 1 base from J, with 11 bases between. This CDR3 has 15 residues. The germline V gene encodes CDR1 MNHEY and CDR2 SVGAGI. The CDR3 DNA follows: TGTGCCAGCAGTTCCTTTAGCGGATCCTACAATGAGCAGTTCTTC. It translates to CASSSFSGSYNEQFF.

J is TRBJ1-2 and V is TRBV7-9; the D gene is possibly TRBD1 (5 bases). The V gene lost 3 bases and the J gene lost 6 bases, with 14 bases spanning the gap. Germline V gene sequence: CDR1 SEHNR, CDR2 FQNEAQ (reference sequence). This CDR3 is 14 amino acids long. The CDR3 region is CASSFEGGVDGYTF. The CDR3 DNA reads as TGTGCCAGCAGCTTCGAAGGAGGGGTGGATGGCTACACCTTC.

This clone was recorded once. This rearrangement joins TRBV16 to TRBJ1-5; TRBD1 matches 8 bases. Germline CDR1 reads KGHSY; CDR2 reads FQNENV. The ends lost 4 bases at V and 3 bases at J; junction bases unmatched: 8. This CDR3 is 16 amino acids long. CDR3 DNA sequence: TGTGCCAGCAGCCCGATAGGACAGGGATTCAATCAGCCCCAGCATTTT. It is translated as CASSPIGQGFNQPQHF.

This clone was seen only once. The V call is TRBV27, the J call TRBJ1-1, with TRBD1 as a possible D gene (5 bases). Germline CDR1 and CDR2: MNHEY and SMNVEV (reference sequence). This CDR3 is built from 14 residues. The germline V and J ends were trimmed by 5 bases and 1 base, with 11 bases remaining between them. CDR3 DNA: TGTGCCAGCAGTCCTCTGACAGCGAACACTGAAGCTTTCTTT. Amino acid sequence: CASSPLTANTEAFF.

The chain joins TRBV5-1 to TRBJ1-2, with TRBD1 matching 8 bases. With 2 bases clipped from V and 0 bases from J, the junction kept 3 bases outside the gene matches. Germline CDR1 and CDR2: SGHRS and YFSETQ. The CDR3 has 15 amino acids. The CDR3 sequence is CASSLEGQANYGYTF. In nucleotides, the CDR3 is TGCGCCAGCAGCTTAGAGGGACAGGCTAACTATGGCTACACCTTC. The full variable domain, rest sourced from reference TRBV5-1 and TRBJ1-2, is KAGVTQTPRYLIKTRGQQVTLSCSPISGHRSVSWYQQTPGQGLQFLFEYFSETQRNKGNFPGRFSGRQFSNSRSEMNVSTLELGDSALYLCASSLEGQANYGYTFGSGTRLTVV.

The J gene is TRBJ1-3, the V gene TRBV30; no clear D gene. V was cut by 3 bases and J by 0 bases, with 6 bases left in between. Germline V gene sequence: CDR1 GTSNPN, CDR2 SVGIG (reference sequence). CDR3 length: 13 amino acids. As DNA, the CDR3 is TGTGCCTGGAGGCGTATCTCTGGAAACACCATATATTTT. This translates into CAWRRISGNTIYF.

This chain uses TRBV5-4 with TRBJ2-7, with a weak D call TRBD2 (6 bases). V was shortened by 4 bases and J by 5 bases, with 19 bases between the two germline ends. The CDR3 runs to 15 residues. CDR1 is SGHNT, CDR2 YYREEE, per germline (reference sequence). The CDR3 coding sequence is TGTGCCAGCAGCGGAGGAGGGCCGGTATCCGACGAGCAGTACTTC. Its protein is CASSGGGPVSDEQYF.

The chain carries TRBV5-1 and TRBJ2-3; 7 bases match TRBD1. CDR1 is SGHRS and CDR2 is YFSETQ in the germline V gene. The CDR3 spans 16 residues. Trimming at V came to 4 bases and at J to 2 bases, leaving 10 bases not matched to a gene. The CDR3 DNA reads as TGCGCCAGCAGCCCCTGGGACAGCCCGAACACAGATACGCAGTATTTT. Translating it yields CASSPWDSPNTDTQYF.

The sample holds one count of this clone. This chain uses TRBV18 with TRBJ1-2; 9 nucleotides agree with TRBD1. The CDR3 extends over 13 amino acids. Germline-derived CDR1 and CDR2 are KGHSH and LQKENI. Trimming removed 8 bases from V and 6 bases from J; junction bases left unmatched: 7. The CDR3 region has the DNA TGTGCCAGCCGTTTACAGGGGGCGAATGGCTACACCTTC. Translation gives CASRLQGANGYTF.

CDR3 sequence reads: CASSPGDTFRSQHF. CDR3 nucleotide sequence: TGTGCCAGCAGTCCCGGGGACACTTTTCGGTCCCAGCATTTT. The chain has TRBV28 and TRBJ1-5, with D possibly TRBD1 on 6 matching bases. V gave up 5 bases and J gave up 11 bases, with 19 bases separating them. This CDR3 has 14 amino acids. Per the germline V gene, CDR1 is MDHEN and CDR2 is SYDVKM.

DNA of the CDR3: TGTGCCACCAGCAGAGATTTCCAGGTGGTGGATAATGGCTACACCTTC. Translated, it gives CATSRDFQVVDNGYTF. The V and J genes are TRBV15 and TRBJ1-2; unclear D gene. The V end lost 0 bases, the J end lost 6 bases, and 17 bases lay between the germline ends. The CDR3 totals 16 residues. Per germline, CDR1 LNHNV and CDR2 YYDKDF (reference sequence).

This chain joins TRBV7-2 and TRBJ2-1, with 7 bases identical to TRBD1. V was clipped by 6 bases and J by 3 bases; unmatched bases: 8. This CDR3 has 15 residues. The germline gives CDR1 SGHTA, CDR2 FQGNSA. This CDR3 is CASSQGPGGYNEQFF. CDR3 coding DNA: TGTGCCAGCAGTCAAGGACCAGGGGGCTACAATGAGCAGTTCTTC.

This sequence joins TRBV7-3 and TRBJ2-1, with D maybe TRBD1 (5 bases). The germline V gene has CDR1 SGHTA and CDR2 FQGTGA. V lost 0 bases and J lost 7, with 13 bases in between. The CDR3 covers 15 residues. The CDR3 nucleotides read TGTGCCAGCAGCTTAACGGTCAGGGTTTCGAATGAGCAGTTCTTC. It yields the protein CASSLTVRVSNEQFF.

The chain is built from TRBV6-4 and TRBJ1-5; D not resolved. Trimming stripped 3 bases from V and 0 bases from J, with 12 bases between. The CDR3 is made up of 16 amino acids. Germline V lookup: CDR1 MRHNA, CDR2 SNTAGT. The CDR3 loop is CASSEADSVSNQPQHF. The CDR3 DNA follows: TGTGCCAGCAGTGAAGCGGACTCGGTTAGCAATCAGCCCCAGCATTTT.

This sequence joins TRBV7-2 and TRBJ1-3, with D unresolved. CDR1 is SGHTA and CDR2 is FQGNSA in the germline V gene. The CDR3 has 14 amino acids. Trimming stripped 1 base from V and 0 bases from J, with 4 bases between. The CDR3 bases are TGTGCCAGCAGCTTAGAGAGCTCTGGAAACACCATATATTTT. This codes for CASSLESSGNTIYF.

This chain links TRBV9 with TRBJ1-1; 7 bases agree with TRBD1. Germline CDR1 is SGDLS and CDR2 is YYNGEE. The CDR3 sequence is 13 residues long. V lost 3 bases to trimming and J lost 11 bases; unmatched junction nucleotides: 10. The CDR3 bases are TGTGCCAGCAGCGCAAGAAACAGGGGCAGGGCTTTCTTT. It specifies CASSARNRGRAFF.

The chain joins TRBV18 to TRBJ2-1; D may be TRBD1 (6 bases). Looked up from germline, CDR1 is KGHSH and CDR2 is LQKENI. The CDR3 consists of 12 residues. V gave up 2 bases and J gave up 13 bases, with 12 bases separating them. CDR3 amino acids: CASSPNGQIQFF. The CDR3 bases are TGTGCCAGCTCACCAAATGGACAGATCCAGTTCTTC.

The gene calls are TRBV4-2 and TRBJ2-3; the D gene is possibly TRBD2 (6 bases). Trimming cost V 4 bases and J 3 bases, with 17 bases left between them. This CDR3 has 16 residues. Germline V gene sequence: CDR1 LGHNA, CDR2 YNFKEQ. CDR3 loop: CASSLPSGGKTDTQYF. The CDR3 nucleotides read TGTGCCAGCAGCCTTCCCAGTGGCGGGAAGACAGATACGCAGTATTTT.

V is TRBV19 and J is TRBJ1-1; possible D gene TRBD1, 6 bases. Germline V gene lookup returns CDR1 LNHDA and CDR2 SQIVND (reference sequence). CDR3 length: 12 residues. The germline V and J ends were trimmed by 5 bases and 8 bases, with 12 bases remaining between them. The CDR3 protein is CASSPIGTEAFF. As DNA, the CDR3 is TGTGCCAGTAGTCCTATCGGGACAGAAGCTTTCTTT.

This clone was seen more than once but under ten times. The rearrangement joins TRBV4-3 to TRBJ1-5, with D tentatively TRBD1 (5 bases). Germline V gene lookup returns CDR1 LGHNA and CDR2 YSLEER. The V gene lost 6 bases and the J gene lost 7 bases, with 19 bases spanning the gap. This CDR3 contains 15 residues. The CDR3 protein is CASSYQPGDMQPQHF. CDR3 DNA: TGCGCCAGCAGTTACCAGCCGGGGGATATGCAGCCCCAGCATTTT.

The gene calls are TRBV7-2 and TRBJ1-1, with D possibly matching TRBD1 (5 bases). The germline V gene encodes CDR1 SGHTA and CDR2 FQGNSA. The ends were cut back, 5 bases at V and 10 bases at J, with 14 bases in the middle. The CDR3 is made up of 12 amino acids. This CDR3 is CASSPPGRGAFF. CDR3 nucleotides: TGTGCCAGCAGCCCCCCGGGGAGGGGAGCTTTCTTT.

The chain's CDR3 is CASTPRVAGVRGELFF. The CDR3 nucleotides are TGTGCCAGCACCCCCCGGGTAGCGGGAGTCCGGGGGGAGCTGTTTTTT. The chain links TRBV7-9 to TRBJ2-2; 9 nucleotides line up with TRBD2. Germline V gene sequence: CDR1 SEHNR, CDR2 FQNEAQ (reference sequence). The CDR3 sequence is 16 residues long. With V trimmed by 7 bases and J by 8 bases, 14 bases remained unmatched.